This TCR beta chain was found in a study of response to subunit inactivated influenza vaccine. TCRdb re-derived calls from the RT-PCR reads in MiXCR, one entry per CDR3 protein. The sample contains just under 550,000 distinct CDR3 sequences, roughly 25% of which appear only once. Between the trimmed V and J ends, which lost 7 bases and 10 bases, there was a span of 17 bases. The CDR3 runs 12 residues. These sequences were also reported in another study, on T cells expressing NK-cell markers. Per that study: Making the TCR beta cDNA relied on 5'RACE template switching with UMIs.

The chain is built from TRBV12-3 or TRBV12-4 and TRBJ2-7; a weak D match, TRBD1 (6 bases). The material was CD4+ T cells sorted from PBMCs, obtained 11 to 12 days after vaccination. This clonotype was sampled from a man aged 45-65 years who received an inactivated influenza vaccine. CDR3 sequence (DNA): TGTGCCAGCACCAGGGACACGATCCGTCAGTACTTC. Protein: CASTRDTIRQYF.